Each of the 14 T cell receptor beta chains below was sequenced from the same sample in a study of T cell repertoires in cytomegalovirus infection. TCRdb processed the reads anew with MiXCR; each CDR3 protein has one entry. The sample has more than 400,000 distinct CDR3 sequences, 26% seen once. What was sequenced was PBMCs. Receptor source: a human donor in good health (CMV status not recorded). Some clones in this sample may be carry-over from other donors' samples.

This clonotype was seen many times. The chain uses TRBV4-3 and TRBJ2-5; 8 nucleotides match TRBD1. After removal of 1 base from V and 3 bases from J, the junction contained 4 bases not matched to a gene. This CDR3 spans 15 amino acids. CDR1 is LGHNA, CDR2 YSLEER, per germline. The CDR3 protein is CASSQGQGWEETQYF. CDR3 in DNA: TGCGCCAGCAGCCAAGGACAGGGGTGGGAAGAGACCCAGTACTTC.

This clonotype has a handful of counts. The rearrangement joins TRBV14 to TRBJ1-2; 9 bases line up with TRBD1. This CDR3 region has 16 residues. The V gene's germline CDR1 is SGHDN and CDR2 FVKESK. Germline trimming cut 6 bases from V and 4 bases from J; bases unmatched to any gene: 12. The CDR3 spells CASRASGTGILYGYTF. CDR3 coding DNA: TGTGCCAGCAGGGCCTCCGGGACAGGGATCCTCTATGGCTACACCTTC.

This clonotype was seen more than once but under ten times. The chain joins TRBV2 to TRBJ2-6, with D perhaps assigned TRBD1 or TRBD2 (5 bases each). Trimming removed 11 bases at V and 0 bases at J, with 17 bases between. Germline V gene data show CDR1 as SNHLY and CDR2 as FYNNEI. The CDR3 is made up of 16 amino acids. CDR3 nucleotides: TGTGCCGGAAGGGACCGCTTAAGCTCTGGGGCCAACGTCCTGACTTTC. Amino acids: CAGRDRLSSGANVLTF.

This clonotype showed up many times. CDR3: CASSLEGLNTEAFF. For the CDR3, the DNA is TGTGCCAGCAGCTTAGAGGGCCTGAACACTGAAGCTTTCTTT. The V call is TRBV11-3, the J call TRBJ1-1, with D unresolved. V lost 0 bases, J lost 0 bases, and 5 bases lay in between. CDR3 length equals 14 residues. Germline values: CDR1 SGHNT, CDR2 YENEEA. Drawing the rest from reference TRBV11-3 and TRBJ1-1, the complete variable domain is EAGVVQSPRYKIIEKKQPVAFWCNPISGHNTLYWYLQNLGQGPELLIRYENEEAVDDSQLPKDRFSAERLKGVDSTLKIQPAELGDSAVYLCASSLEGLNTEAFFGQGTRLTVV.

The rearrangement links TRBV28 to TRBJ2-7, with TRBD2 matching over 11 bases. V dropped 6 bases and J dropped 0; count of bases not matched to a gene: 7. Germline values: CDR1 MDHEN, CDR2 SYDVKM. The CDR3 extends over 16 amino acids. This chain's CDR3 is CASRLTGTSGSYEQYF. The CDR3 DNA reads TGTGCCAGCAGGCTGACCGGGACTAGCGGCTCCTACGAGCAGTACTTC.

The rearrangement links TRBV10-3 to TRBJ2-2; the D is unclear. V was trimmed by 8 bases and J by 1 base, leaving 2 bases between them. Germline V lookup: CDR1 ENHRY, CDR2 SYGVKD. This CDR3 contains 11 residues. The CDR3, as DNA: TGTGCCATCGGGAACACCGGGGAGCTGTTTTTT. Its translation: CAIGNTGELFF.

This clonotype has ten or more counts. The CDR3 spells CASSLAVGPAGGNETQYF. Written as DNA, the CDR3 is TGTGCCAGCAGCTTAGCCGTAGGACCAGCGGGAGGAAATGAGACCCAGTACTTC. This chain joins TRBV7-8 and TRBJ2-5; 9 bases align to TRBD2. Germline V gene lookup returns CDR1 SGHVS and CDR2 FQNEAQ. V trimming: 0 bases; J trimming: 5 bases; junction bases outside the gene matches: 13. The length of the CDR3 is 18 residues.

In this sample, this clonotype turned up many times. This chain uses TRBV7-3 with TRBJ2-3, with TRBD2 matching 8 bases. The germline gives CDR1 SGHTA, CDR2 FQGTGA. The CDR3 runs 13 residues. J lost 6 bases, V lost 5 bases, and 4 bases had no gene match. CDR3 sequence (DNA): TGTGCCAGCAGCAGGACTAGCTGGGATACGCAGTATTTT. This codes for CASSRTSWDTQYF. The variable domain in full, with the rest retrieved from reference TRBV7-3 and TRBJ2-3, is GAGVSQTPSNKVTEKGKYVELRCDPISGHTALYWYRQSLGQGPEFLIYFQGTGAADDSGLPNDRFFAVRPEGSVSTLKIQRTERGDSAVYLCASSRTSWDTQYFGPGTRLTVL.

This chain links TRBV5-5 with TRBJ2-7, with 9 bases that match TRBD1. Germline loops: CDR1 SGHKS, CDR2 YYEKEE (reference sequence). This CDR3 has 14 amino acids. The V and J ends lost 1 base and 3 bases, in that order; junction bases with no gene match: 2. The CDR3: CASSLWDRVYEQYV. CDR3 bases: TGTGCCAGCAGCTTGTGGGACAGGGTCTACGAGCAGTACGTC.

The table lists this clonotype with a few counts. V gene TRBV12-3 or TRBV12-4 combines with J gene TRBJ1-3; 7 positions match TRBD1. The CDR3 extends over 14 amino acids. The V segment lost 11 bases and the J segment 2 bases; nucleotides outside the gene matches: 9. The DNA for the CDR3 is TGTGCCGGAAGACGAGACAGGGCTGGAAACACCATATATTTT. This sequence encodes CAGRRDRAGNTIYF.

CDR3 DNA sequence: TGTGCCAGCAGCTTACTTACGATCCACGAGCAGTACTTC. Translation: CASSLLTIHEQYF. The chain recombines TRBV7-2 with TRBJ2-7; no clear D gene. Germline V gene sequence: CDR1 SGHTA, CDR2 FQGNSA. Deletions cut 2 bases from V and 5 bases from J, with 10 bases between. The CDR3 has 13 residues.

To note about this clonotype: The junction departs from the called germline gene at one end, perhaps through a read error. V and J are TRBV7-7 and TRBJ2-1, with 11 bases fitting TRBD2. CDR1 SSHAT and CDR2 FNYEAQ come from the germline V gene (reference sequence). The CDR3 has 17 residues. CDR3 sequence (DNA): TGTGCTAGCAGCTTATGCCCCACCGGGACTAGCGGTAATGAGCAGTTCTTC. This gives the protein CASSLCPTGTSGNEQFF.

The chain combines TRBV10-3 with TRBJ2-2; the D is unclear. Germline V gives CDR1 ENHRY, CDR2 SYGVKD. Trimming left V 7 bases short and J 4 bases short, with 10 bases between. CDR3 length equals 13 residues. This CDR3 reads CAITRSGTGELFF. CDR3 coding DNA: TGTGCCATCACCAGATCAGGCACCGGGGAGCTGTTTTTT.

The table lists this clonotype with many counts. This chain connects TRBV28 to TRBJ1-5; the match to TRBD1 covers 9 bases. Germline V CDR1 and CDR2: MDHEN, SYDVKM. The CDR3 has 13 residues. V lost 8 bases and J lost 3; bases outside the gene matches: 2. This CDR3 is CASRDRDNQPQHF. Here the CDR3 DNA reads TGTGCCAGCCGGGACAGGGACAATCAGCCCCAGCATTTT. The whole variable domain, filled in from reference TRBV28 and TRBJ1-5, reads DVKVTQSSRYLVKRTGEKVFLECVQDMDHENMFWYRQDPGLGLRLIYFSYDVKMKEKGDIPEGYSVSREKKERFSLILESASTNQTSMYLCASRDRDNQPQHFGDGTRLSIL.